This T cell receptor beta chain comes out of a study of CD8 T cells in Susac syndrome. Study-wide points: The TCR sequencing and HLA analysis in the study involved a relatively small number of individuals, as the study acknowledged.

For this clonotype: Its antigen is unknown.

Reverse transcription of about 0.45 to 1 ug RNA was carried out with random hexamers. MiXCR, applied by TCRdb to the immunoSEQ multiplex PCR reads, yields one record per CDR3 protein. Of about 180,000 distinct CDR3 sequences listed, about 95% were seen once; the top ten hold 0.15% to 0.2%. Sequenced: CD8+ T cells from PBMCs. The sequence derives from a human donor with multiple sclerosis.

CDR3 nucleotide sequence: TGTGCCTGGAGTGCCTGGGAAGACACTGAAGCTTTCTTT. This gives the protein CAWSAWEDTEAFF. J is TRBJ1-1 and V is TRBV30; no firm D call. Germline CDR1 GTSNPN, CDR2 SVGIG (reference sequence). This CDR3 spans 13 amino acids. V was clipped by 1 base and J by 3 bases, with 9 bases between them.